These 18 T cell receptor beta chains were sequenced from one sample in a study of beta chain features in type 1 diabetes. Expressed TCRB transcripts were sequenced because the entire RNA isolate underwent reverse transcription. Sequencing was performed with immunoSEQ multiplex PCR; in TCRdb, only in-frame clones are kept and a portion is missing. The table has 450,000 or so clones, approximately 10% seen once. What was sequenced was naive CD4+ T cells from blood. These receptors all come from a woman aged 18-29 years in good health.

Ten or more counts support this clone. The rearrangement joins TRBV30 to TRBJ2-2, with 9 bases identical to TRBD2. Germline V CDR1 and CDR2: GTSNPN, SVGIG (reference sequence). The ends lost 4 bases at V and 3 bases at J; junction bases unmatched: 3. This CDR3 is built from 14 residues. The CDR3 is CAWTLAGHTGELFF. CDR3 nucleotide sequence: TGTGCCTGGACACTAGCGGGCCACACCGGGGAGCTGTTTTTT.

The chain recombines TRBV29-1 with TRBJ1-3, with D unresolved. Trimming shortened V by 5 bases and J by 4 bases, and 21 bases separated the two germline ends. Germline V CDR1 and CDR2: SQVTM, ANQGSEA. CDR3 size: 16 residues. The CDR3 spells CSVIPGPTVAGNTIYF. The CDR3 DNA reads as TGCAGCGTTATCCCCGGGCCCACCGTGGCAGGAAACACCATATATTTT.

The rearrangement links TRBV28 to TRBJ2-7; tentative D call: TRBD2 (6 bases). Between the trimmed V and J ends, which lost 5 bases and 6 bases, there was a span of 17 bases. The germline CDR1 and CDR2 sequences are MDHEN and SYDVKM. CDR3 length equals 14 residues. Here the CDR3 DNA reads TGTGCCAGCAGTACACCTGGGAGGCTGGGCGAGCAGTACGTC. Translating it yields CASSTPGRLGEQYV.

The CDR3, as DNA: TGTGCCAGCAGCTCCACAGGGGGCCGGGGCAATCAGCCCCAGCATTTT. This sequence encodes CASSSTGGRGNQPQHF. V and J are TRBV7-8 and TRBJ1-5; 9 nucleotides agree with TRBD1. The CDR3 totals 16 residues. V gave up 4 bases and J gave up 2 bases; unmatched junction bases: 6. The germline V gene encodes CDR1 SGHVS and CDR2 FQNEAQ.

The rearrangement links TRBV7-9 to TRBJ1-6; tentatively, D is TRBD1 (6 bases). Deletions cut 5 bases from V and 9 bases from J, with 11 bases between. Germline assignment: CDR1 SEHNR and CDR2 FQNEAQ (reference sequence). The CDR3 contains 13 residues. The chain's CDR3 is CASSIQGGSPLHF. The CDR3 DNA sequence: TGTGCCAGCAGCATACAGGGCGGTTCACCCCTCCACTTT.

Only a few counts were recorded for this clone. The CDR3 coding sequence is TGCGCCAGCAGCTTCGGGGCGAACCAAGAGACCCAGTACTTC. Protein product: CASSFGANQETQYF. V and J are TRBV5-1 and TRBJ2-5, with D perhaps given as TRBD1 or TRBD2 (5 bases each). CDR1 SGHRS and CDR2 YFSETQ come from the germline V gene. V lost 2 bases and J 0 bases, leaving 8 bases between the germline ends. The CDR3 loop spans 14 amino acids.

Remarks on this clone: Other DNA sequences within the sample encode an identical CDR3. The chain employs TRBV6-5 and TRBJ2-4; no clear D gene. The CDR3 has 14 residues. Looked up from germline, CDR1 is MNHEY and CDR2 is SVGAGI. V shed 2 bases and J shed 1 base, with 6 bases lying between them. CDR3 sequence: CASSYGGAKNIQYF. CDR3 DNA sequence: TGTGCCAGCAGTTACGGTGGGGCCAAAAACATTCAGTACTTC.

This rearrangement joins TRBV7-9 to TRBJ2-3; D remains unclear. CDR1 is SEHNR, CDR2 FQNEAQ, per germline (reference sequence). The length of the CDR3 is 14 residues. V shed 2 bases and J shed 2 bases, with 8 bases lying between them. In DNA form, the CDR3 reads TGTGCCAGCAGCTTAAGGTCCCCCACAGATACGCAGTATTTT. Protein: CASSLRSPTDTQYF.

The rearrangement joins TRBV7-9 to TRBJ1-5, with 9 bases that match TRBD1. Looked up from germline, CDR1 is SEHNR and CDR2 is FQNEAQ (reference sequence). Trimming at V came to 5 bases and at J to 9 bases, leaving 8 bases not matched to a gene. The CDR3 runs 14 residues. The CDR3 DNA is TGTGCCAGCAGCCAGACAGGGGGGAGCCGGCCCCAGCATTTT. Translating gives CASSQTGGSRPQHF.

Here the CDR3 DNA reads TGTGCCAGCTCACCTGACGGCTTCTATGGCTACACCTTC. Encoded protein: CASSPDGFYGYTF. The J gene is TRBJ1-2, the V gene TRBV18, with D hard to call. Germline CDR1 is KGHSH and CDR2 is LQKENI. Trimming took off 3 bases at V and 4 bases at J, with 9 bases between the two ends. The CDR3 consists of 13 residues.

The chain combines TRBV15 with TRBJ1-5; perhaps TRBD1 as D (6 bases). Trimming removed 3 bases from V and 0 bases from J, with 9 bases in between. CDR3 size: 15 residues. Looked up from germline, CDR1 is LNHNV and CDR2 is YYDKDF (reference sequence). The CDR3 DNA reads TGTGCCACCAGCAGGACAGGCCTTAGCAATCAGCCCCAGCATTTT. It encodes CATSRTGLSNQPQHF.

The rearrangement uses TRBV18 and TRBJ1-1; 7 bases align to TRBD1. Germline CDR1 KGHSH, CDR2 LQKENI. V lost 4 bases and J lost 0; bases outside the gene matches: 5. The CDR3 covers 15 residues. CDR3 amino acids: CASSLFTGVNTEAFF. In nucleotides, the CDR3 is TGTGCCAGCTCACTTTTTACAGGGGTGAACACTGAAGCTTTCTTT.

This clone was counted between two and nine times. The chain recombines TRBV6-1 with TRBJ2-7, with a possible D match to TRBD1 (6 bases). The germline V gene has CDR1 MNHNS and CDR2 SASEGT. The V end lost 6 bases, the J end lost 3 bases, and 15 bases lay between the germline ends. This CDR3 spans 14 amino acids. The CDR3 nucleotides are TGTGCCAGCAGAAAAGAGAAGGGGGTCTACGAGCAGTACTTC. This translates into CASRKEKGVYEQYF.

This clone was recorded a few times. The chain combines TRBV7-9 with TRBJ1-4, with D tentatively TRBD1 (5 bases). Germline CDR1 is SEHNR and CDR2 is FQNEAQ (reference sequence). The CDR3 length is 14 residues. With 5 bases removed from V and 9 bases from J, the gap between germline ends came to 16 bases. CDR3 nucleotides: TGTGCCAGCAGCCTGGGGCAGGGCGTTCAAAAACTGTTTTTT. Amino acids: CASSLGQGVQKLFF. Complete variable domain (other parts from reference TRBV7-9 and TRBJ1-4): DTGVSQNPRHKITKRGQNVTFRCDPISEHNRLYWYRQTLGQGPEFLTYFQNEAQLEKSRLLSDRFSAERPKGSFSTLEIQRTEQGDSAMYLCASSLGQGVQKLFFGSGTQLSVL.

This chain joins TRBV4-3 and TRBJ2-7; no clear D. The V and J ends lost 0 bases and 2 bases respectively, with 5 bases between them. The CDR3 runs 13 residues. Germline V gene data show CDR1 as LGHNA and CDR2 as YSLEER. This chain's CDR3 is CASSQDGPYEQYV. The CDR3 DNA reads TGCGCCAGCAGCCAAGATGGGCCCTACGAGCAGTACGTC.

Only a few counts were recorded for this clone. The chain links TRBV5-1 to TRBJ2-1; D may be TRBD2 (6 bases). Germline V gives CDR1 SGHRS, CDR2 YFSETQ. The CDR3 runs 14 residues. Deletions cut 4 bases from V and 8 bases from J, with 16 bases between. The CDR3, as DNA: TGCGCCAGCAGCCGGGACTGGGGTGTCGATGAGCAGTTCTTC. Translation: CASSRDWGVDEQFF.

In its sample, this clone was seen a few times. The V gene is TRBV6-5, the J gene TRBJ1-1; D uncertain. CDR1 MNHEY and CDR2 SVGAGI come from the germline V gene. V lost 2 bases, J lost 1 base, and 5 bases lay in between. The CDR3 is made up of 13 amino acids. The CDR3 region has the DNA TGTGCCAGCAGTTACGGTCAGAACACTGAAGCTTTCTTT. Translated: CASSYGQNTEAFF.

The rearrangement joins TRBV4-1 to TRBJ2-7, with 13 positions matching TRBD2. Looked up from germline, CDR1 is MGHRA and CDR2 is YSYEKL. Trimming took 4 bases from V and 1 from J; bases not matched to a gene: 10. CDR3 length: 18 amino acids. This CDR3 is CASSRGLAGVPGSYEQYF. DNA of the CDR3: TGCGCCAGCAGCCGCGGACTAGCGGGAGTCCCGGGGTCCTACGAGCAGTACTTC.